This is a list of T cell receptor beta chains from one sample in a study of blood T cell repertoires in COVID-19. Clones were sequenced by immunoSEQ multiplex PCR, and TCRdb holds only the in-frame ones, with some missing. The table shows roughly 200,000 clones, with under 90% occurring only once. Material for sequencing was peripheral blood. All receptors derive from a man aged 35 to 55 with acute or convalescent COVID-19. Each CDR3 is given with its conserved first and last residue. A D gene is named only where the DNA matches it firmly. Clone sizes are given selectively: once, few, many, or a class where the clone is expanded.

cdr3_length: 15; v_call: TRBV28; j_call: TRBJ1-5; clone_size: .; d_call: .; cdr3_aa: CASSPSGYSNQPQHF; cdr3_nt: TGTGCCAGCAGTCCCTCGGGGTATAGCAATCAGCCCCAGCATTTT
cdr3_length: 16; v_call: TRBV6-4; j_call: TRBJ2-3; clone_size: .; d_call: TRBD2; cdr3_aa: CASSDSTSGGADTQYF; cdr3_nt: TGTGCCAGCAGTGACTCGACTAGCGGGGGGGCAGATACGCAGTATTTT
cdr3_length: 13; v_call: TRBV11-2; j_call: TRBJ1-3; clone_size: .; d_call: .; cdr3_aa: CASSRDILNTIYF; cdr3_nt: TGTGCCAGCAGCCGGGACATTCTAAACACCATATATTTT
cdr3_length: 16; v_call: TRBV6-5; j_call: TRBJ1-4; clone_size: .; d_call: TRBD1; cdr3_aa: CASSYSIGQGIGKLFF; cdr3_nt: TGTGCCAGCAGTTACTCGATAGGACAGGGGATAGGGAAACTGTTTTTT
cdr3_length: 15; v_call: TRBV19; j_call: TRBJ2-2; clone_size: .; d_call: TRBD2; cdr3_aa: CASSSLAGGPGELFF; cdr3_nt: TGTGCCAGTAGTTCACTAGCGGGGGGTCCCGGGGAGCTGTTTTTT
cdr3_length: 15; v_call: TRBV9; j_call: TRBJ1-2; clone_size: .; d_call: TRBD1; cdr3_aa: CASSVGGGGGYGYTF; cdr3_nt: TGTGCCAGCAGCGTAGGTGGAGGGGGCGGCTATGGCTACACCTTC
cdr3_length: 16; v_call: TRBV7-2; j_call: TRBJ1-4; clone_size: once; d_call: .; cdr3_aa: CASSRRPGQDNEKLFF; cdr3_nt: TGTGCCAGCAGCCGCCGACCGGGACAAGATAATGAAAAACTGTTTTTT
cdr3_length: 11; v_call: TRBV30; j_call: TRBJ1-1; clone_size: .; d_call: .; cdr3_aa: CAWSGRYAAFF; cdr3_nt: TGTGCCTGGAGTGGAAGATATGCGGCTTTCTTT
cdr3_length: 16; v_call: TRBV4-3; j_call: TRBJ1-1; clone_size: .; d_call: .; cdr3_aa: CASSQDMAGWGTEAFF; cdr3_nt: TGCGCCAGCAGCCAAGATATGGCAGGGTGGGGCACTGAAGCTTTCTTT
cdr3_length: 14; v_call: TRBV6-6; j_call: TRBJ2-5; clone_size: .; d_call: TRBD2; cdr3_aa: CASTGLAGIETQYF; cdr3_nt: TGTGCCAGCACCGGACTAGCGGGGATAGAGACCCAGTACTTC
cdr3_length: 14; v_call: TRBV28; j_call: TRBJ2-7; clone_size: .; d_call: .; cdr3_aa: CASTPLGGGYEQYF; cdr3_nt: TGTGCCAGCACCCCCCTGGGCGGAGGTTACGAGCAGTACTTC
cdr3_length: 17; v_call: TRBV5-1; j_call: TRBJ1-1; clone_size: .; d_call: TRBD1; cdr3_aa: CASSLFGGGIQGTEAFF; cdr3_nt: TGCGCCAGCAGCTTGTTTGGAGGGGGCATTCAGGGCACTGAAGCTTTCTTT
cdr3_length: 15; v_call: TRBV4-3; j_call: TRBJ1-6; clone_size: few; d_call: TRBD1; cdr3_aa: CASSQDGQGNSPLHF; cdr3_nt: TGCGCCAGCAGCCAAGACGGACAGGGGAATTCACCCCTCCACTTT
cdr3_length: 15; v_call: TRBV4-1; j_call: TRBJ1-5; clone_size: .; d_call: TRBD1; cdr3_aa: CASSPSGTGNQPQHF; cdr3_nt: TGCGCCAGCAGCCCTTCCGGGACAGGCAATCAGCCCCAGCATTTT
cdr3_length: 16; v_call: TRBV5-4; j_call: TRBJ2-3; clone_size: .; d_call: TRBD2; cdr3_aa: CASSLRLAGSTDTQYF; cdr3_nt: TGTGCCAGCAGCCTCCGACTAGCGGGGAGCACAGATACGCAGTATTTT
cdr3_length: 13; v_call: TRBV2; j_call: TRBJ2-7; clone_size: .; d_call: TRBD1; cdr3_aa: CATLRDRAAEQYF; cdr3_nt: TGTGCCACCCTCCGGGACAGGGCTGCCGAGCAGTACTTC
cdr3_length: 13; v_call: TRBV19; j_call: TRBJ1-1; clone_size: once; d_call: .; cdr3_aa: CASSTSGKAEAFF; cdr3_nt: TGTGCCAGTAGTACCTCAGGGAAAGCTGAAGCTTTCTTT
cdr3_length: 13; v_call: TRBV19; j_call: TRBJ2-3; clone_size: few; d_call: TRBD2; cdr3_aa: CASSTSGADTQYF; cdr3_nt: TGTGCCAGTAGTACCAGCGGGGCCGATACGCAGTATTTT
cdr3_length: 12; v_call: TRBV12-5; j_call: TRBJ2-3; clone_size: .; d_call: .; cdr3_aa: CASGQGGDTQYF; cdr3_nt: TGTGCTAGTGGACAGGGTGGGGATACGCAGTATTTT
cdr3_length: 15; v_call: TRBV7-2; j_call: TRBJ1-2; clone_size: .; d_call: TRBD1; cdr3_aa: CASSARTGGADGYTF; cdr3_nt: TGTGCCAGCAGCGCCAGGACAGGGGGCGCCGATGGCTACACCTTC
cdr3_length: 13; v_call: TRBV9; j_call: TRBJ1-2; clone_size: .; d_call: .; cdr3_aa: CASSVDTGHGYTF; cdr3_nt: TGTGCCAGCAGCGTCGACACAGGGCATGGCTACACCTTC
cdr3_length: 13; v_call: TRBV12-3/TRBV12-4; j_call: TRBJ1-4; clone_size: .; d_call: .; cdr3_aa: CASRGPANEKLFF; cdr3_nt: TGTGCCAGCCGAGGGCCCGCTAATGAAAAACTGTTTTTT
cdr3_length: 14; v_call: TRBV19; j_call: TRBJ1-1; clone_size: once; d_call: TRBD1; cdr3_aa: CASKGTGPGTEAFF; cdr3_nt: TGTGCCAGTAAAGGGACAGGGCCGGGGACTGAAGCTTTCTTT
cdr3_length: 17; v_call: TRBV3-1/TRBV3-2; j_call: TRBJ2-4; clone_size: once; d_call: .; cdr3_aa: CASSQDGGTLAKNIQYF; cdr3_nt: TGTGCCAGCAGCCAAGATGGCGGTACACTAGCCAAAAACATTCAGTACTTC
cdr3_length: 14; v_call: TRBV5-1; j_call: TRBJ1-2; clone_size: .; d_call: TRBD1; cdr3_aa: CASSPAGTGDGYTF; cdr3_nt: TGCGCCAGCAGCCCGGCCGGGACAGGGGATGGCTACACCTTC
cdr3_length: 13; v_call: TRBV15; j_call: TRBJ1-4; clone_size: .; d_call: .; cdr3_aa: CATGAAFNEKLFF; cdr3_nt: TGTGCCACCGGTGCGGCCTTTAATGAAAAACTGTTTTTT
cdr3_length: 15; v_call: TRBV6-1; j_call: TRBJ1-2; clone_size: .; d_call: TRBD1; cdr3_aa: CASSETTGAQGSYTF; cdr3_nt: TGTGCCAGCAGTGAAACGACAGGGGCCCAGGGGAGCTACACCTTC
cdr3_length: 18; v_call: TRBV5-1; j_call: TRBJ2-1; clone_size: .; d_call: TRBD2; cdr3_aa: CASSPVLAVRSSYNEQFF; cdr3_nt: TGCGCCAGCAGCCCAGTACTAGCGGTTAGGAGCTCCTACAATGAGCAGTTCTTC
cdr3_length: 14; v_call: TRBV25-1; j_call: TRBJ2-7; clone_size: .; d_call: .; cdr3_aa: CASSESNSNDEQYF; cdr3_nt: TGTGCCAGCAGTGAATCAAATAGTAACGACGAGCAGTACTTC
cdr3_length: 16; v_call: TRBV11-2; j_call: TRBJ1-1; clone_size: once; d_call: .; cdr3_aa: CASSLGPGLMNTEAFF; cdr3_nt: TGTGCCAGCAGCTTAGGACCGGGACTCATGAACACTGAAGCTTTCTTT
cdr3_length: 14; v_call: TRBV5-1; j_call: TRBJ2-1; clone_size: .; d_call: .; cdr3_aa: CASSLATRDNEQFF; cdr3_nt: TGCGCCAGCAGCCTGGCGACCAGGGACAATGAGCAGTTCTTC
cdr3_length: 21; v_call: TRBV14; j_call: TRBJ1-1; clone_size: .; d_call: .; cdr3_aa: CASSQGREGGPRVQWYTEAFF; cdr3_nt: TGTGCCAGCAGCCAAGGCAGGGAGGGAGGACCAAGGGTTCAATGGTACACTGAAGCTTTCTTT
cdr3_length: 15; v_call: TRBV19; j_call: TRBJ1-4; clone_size: .; d_call: .; cdr3_aa: CASSGRTRSLEKLFF; cdr3_nt: TGTGCCAGTAGTGGCCGGACACGAAGTCTTGAAAAACTGTTTTTT
cdr3_length: 14; v_call: TRBV19; j_call: TRBJ1-1; clone_size: .; d_call: .; cdr3_aa: CASTFHTMNTEAFF; cdr3_nt: TGTGCCAGTACATTCCACACGATGAACACTGAAGCTTTCTTT
cdr3_length: 16; v_call: TRBV25-1; j_call: TRBJ2-1; clone_size: .; d_call: .; cdr3_aa: CASIPVGGNSYNEQFF; cdr3_nt: TGTGCCAGCATCCCCGTCGGGGGTAACTCCTACAATGAGCAGTTCTTC
cdr3_length: 15; v_call: TRBV30; j_call: TRBJ1-4; clone_size: .; d_call: .; cdr3_aa: CAWSVGGGAGEKLFF; cdr3_nt: TGTGCCTGGAGTGTAGGGGGGGGCGCAGGTGAAAAACTGTTTTTT
cdr3_length: 16; v_call: TRBV4-2; j_call: TRBJ2-2; clone_size: few; d_call: .; cdr3_aa: CASSQEGGGNTGELFF; cdr3_nt: TGTGCCAGCAGCCAAGAGGGAGGCGGGAACACCGGGGAGCTGTTTTTT
cdr3_length: 15; v_call: TRBV2; j_call: TRBJ2-5; clone_size: .; d_call: TRBD1; cdr3_aa: CASSRKTGGGETQYF; cdr3_nt: TGTGCCAGCAGTCGTAAGACAGGGGGCGGAGAGACCCAGTACTTC
cdr3_length: 11; v_call: TRBV5-8; j_call: TRBJ2-1; clone_size: .; d_call: .; cdr3_aa: CASSIRNEQFF; cdr3_nt: TGTGCCAGCAGCATCCGGAATGAGCAGTTCTTC
cdr3_length: 16; v_call: TRBV24-1; j_call: TRBJ2-1; clone_size: .; d_call: .; cdr3_aa: CATSDLHPGSYNEQFF; cdr3_nt: TGTGCCACCAGTGATTTGCACCCAGGATCCTACAATGAGCAGTTCTTC
cdr3_length: 15; v_call: TRBV19; j_call: TRBJ2-7; clone_size: .; d_call: .; cdr3_aa: CASSIEGGRAYEQYF; cdr3_nt: TGTGCCAGTAGTATAGAAGGTGGGCGCGCCTACGAGCAGTACTTC
cdr3_length: 13; v_call: TRBV29-1; j_call: TRBJ2-1; clone_size: .; d_call: .; cdr3_aa: CSVLATGNNEQFF; cdr3_nt: TGCAGCGTTCTGGCTACAGGGAACAATGAGCAGTTCTTC
cdr3_length: 16; v_call: TRBV6-5; j_call: TRBJ2-5; clone_size: .; d_call: TRBD1; cdr3_aa: CASSYRPTGGEETQYF; cdr3_nt: TGTGCCAGCAGTTATCGGCCTACAGGGGGCGAAGAGACCCAGTACTTC
cdr3_length: 16; v_call: TRBV3-1/TRBV3-2; j_call: TRBJ2-3; clone_size: .; d_call: .; cdr3_aa: CASSQPGRTGTDTQYF; cdr3_nt: TGTGCCAGCAGCCAGCCCGGACGGACTGGCACAGATACGCAGTATTTT
cdr3_length: 14; v_call: TRBV7-2; j_call: TRBJ1-2; clone_size: .; d_call: .; cdr3_aa: CASSLAYRDYGYTF; cdr3_nt: TGTGCCAGCAGCTTAGCGTACAGGGACTATGGCTACACCTTC